Listed here is a single TCR beta chain. Source study methods: Estimated nucleated cell counts came from reference gene primer amplification. Repertoires were generated with immunoSEQ multiplex PCR, while TCRdb's copy carries only in-frame clones and drops some. V and J calls and clone size are copied from that table; D and trimming were computed from the DNA. The profile shows approximately 210,000 clones, around 94% of them singletons. CDR3 length: 12 amino acids. V gave up 4 bases and J gave up 12 bases, with 16 bases separating them. Germline V gene data show CDR1 as SGHDT and CDR2 as YYEEEE. The source of the sample is a study of blood T cell repertoires in COVID-19.

The source of this sequence is a young man with COVID-19, enrolled during active disease. The J gene is TRBJ1-2, the V gene TRBV5-6, with D maybe TRBD1 (5 bases). Sequencing used peripheral blood. CDR3 sequence (DNA): TGTGCCAGCAGCGTAACAGATCAGGGCAACACCTTC. This gives the protein CASSVTDQGNTF.